Listed below are T cell receptor beta chains from one sample, sequenced in a study of blood T cell repertoires in COVID-19. Repertoires were generated with immunoSEQ multiplex PCR, while TCRdb's copy carries only in-frame clones and drops some. The sample includes some 160,000 clones, around 85% of them seen just once. The source material was peripheral blood. The receptors derive from a woman at least 80 years old with COVID-19, enrolled during active disease. Both conserved end residues are part of each CDR3. Each record gives: clone size, J gene, V gene, D gene, CDR3 protein, CDR3 DNA. D genes are given only for firm matches. Where a row states a size, it is once, few, many or the class of an expanded clone; other rows omit it.

clone_size: .
j_call: TRBJ2-7
v_call: TRBV11-2
d_call: TRBD2
cdr3_aa: CASSPTSGGYEQYF
cdr3_nt: TGTGCCAGCAGCCCTACTAGCGGGGGGTACGAGCAGTACTTC

clone_size: .
j_call: TRBJ1-6
v_call: TRBV5-1
d_call: .
cdr3_aa: CASSLDSGTTPLHF
cdr3_nt: TGCGCCAGCAGCTTGGACTCCGGGACAACACCCCTCCACTTT

clone_size: .
j_call: TRBJ1-3
v_call: TRBV7-6
d_call: .
cdr3_aa: CASSLAGQPSTIYF
cdr3_nt: TGTGCCAGCAGCTTAGCGGGACAACCATCCACCATATATTTT

clone_size: .
j_call: TRBJ2-1
v_call: TRBV3-1/TRBV3-2
d_call: TRBD2
cdr3_aa: CASSQGMPGGLSNEQFF
cdr3_nt: TGTGCCAGCAGCCAAGGCATGCCGGGAGGGCTCAGTAATGAGCAGTTCTTC

clone_size: .
j_call: TRBJ2-7
v_call: TRBV28
d_call: .
cdr3_aa: CASSLDGRGEQYF
cdr3_nt: TGTGCCAGCAGTTTAGACGGGAGAGGAGAGCAGTACTTC

clone_size: .
j_call: TRBJ2-7
v_call: TRBV6-5
d_call: TRBD1
cdr3_aa: CASTRQGATYEQYF
cdr3_nt: TGTGCCAGCACCCGACAGGGGGCCACCTACGAGCAGTACTTC

clone_size: .
j_call: TRBJ1-4
v_call: TRBV5-1
d_call: .
cdr3_aa: CASSLAGDSEKLFF
cdr3_nt: TGCGCCAGCAGCTTGGCCGGGGATTCTGAAAAACTGTTTTTT

clone_size: .
j_call: TRBJ1-2
v_call: TRBV9
d_call: .
cdr3_aa: CASSVGGRDGYTF
cdr3_nt: TGTGCCAGCAGCGTTGGAGGGAGGGATGGCTACACCTTC

clone_size: .
j_call: TRBJ2-4
v_call: TRBV6-5
d_call: TRBD1
cdr3_aa: CASRAPGTENIQYF
cdr3_nt: TGTGCCAGCAGGGCCCCCGGGACAGAAAACATTCAGTACTTC

clone_size: .
j_call: TRBJ2-5
v_call: TRBV9
d_call: TRBD2
cdr3_aa: CASSAPRGTSGGPETQYF
cdr3_nt: TGTGCCAGCAGCGCCCCCCGAGGAACTAGCGGGGGCCCTGAGACCCAGTACTTC

clone_size: .
j_call: TRBJ1-3
v_call: TRBV19
d_call: .
cdr3_aa: CALNSGRVGNTIYF
cdr3_nt: TGTGCCTTAAATTCCGGCAGGGTGGGAAACACCATATATTTT

clone_size: .
j_call: TRBJ2-1
v_call: TRBV2
d_call: .
cdr3_aa: CASSGEGEQFF
cdr3_nt: TGTGCCAGCAGTGGTGAGGGTGAGCAGTTCTTC

clone_size: .
j_call: TRBJ2-2
v_call: TRBV5-1
d_call: TRBD2
cdr3_aa: CASSLWTSGGPANTGELFF
cdr3_nt: TGCGCCAGCAGCCTGTGGACTAGCGGGGGCCCCGCGAACACCGGGGAGCTGTTTTTT

clone_size: .
j_call: TRBJ2-7
v_call: TRBV7-8
d_call: TRBD2
cdr3_aa: CASSLSGGVLYEQYF
cdr3_nt: TGTGCCAGCAGCTTATCGGGGGGGGTTCTCTACGAGCAGTACTTC

clone_size: .
j_call: TRBJ1-3
v_call: TRBV7-8
d_call: .
cdr3_aa: CASSLGRWESGNTIYF
cdr3_nt: TGTGCCAGCAGCTTAGGACGATGGGAGTCTGGAAACACCATATATTTT

clone_size: .
j_call: TRBJ1-1
v_call: TRBV6-5
d_call: .
cdr3_aa: CASSYLRTANTEAFF
cdr3_nt: TGTGCCAGCAGTTACTTACGGACAGCGAACACTGAAGCTTTCTTT

clone_size: few
j_call: TRBJ1-4
v_call: TRBV5-6
d_call: .
cdr3_aa: CASSLEGPGVRKLFF
cdr3_nt: TGTGCCAGCAGCTTGGAAGGGCCAGGGGTTCGAAAACTGTTTTTT

clone_size: .
j_call: TRBJ2-7
v_call: TRBV28
d_call: TRBD2
cdr3_aa: CASSLGTSGLPYEQYF
cdr3_nt: TGTGCCAGCAGTTTGGGGACTAGCGGTCTGCCCTACGAGCAGTACTTC

clone_size: few
j_call: TRBJ2-4
v_call: TRBV5-6
d_call: .
cdr3_aa: CASSPSGGGDIQYF
cdr3_nt: TGTGCCAGCAGTCCGAGCGGAGGCGGGGACATTCAGTACTTC

clone_size: .
j_call: TRBJ2-5
v_call: TRBV7-8
d_call: .
cdr3_aa: CASSLVVTAGGETQYF
cdr3_nt: TGTGCCAGCAGCTTAGTGGTTACAGCCGGGGGTGAGACCCAGTACTTC

clone_size: .
j_call: TRBJ1-6
v_call: TRBV12-3/TRBV12-4
d_call: .
cdr3_aa: CAGGVYNSPLHF
cdr3_nt: TGTGCCGGAGGGGTGTATAATTCACCCCTCCACTTT

clone_size: .
j_call: TRBJ2-3
v_call: TRBV7-6
d_call: .
cdr3_aa: CASSPSGGIRSIF
cdr3_nt: .

clone_size: .
j_call: TRBJ2-1
v_call: TRBV5-5
d_call: TRBD2
cdr3_aa: CASSQEQSSGGREQFF
cdr3_nt: TGTGCCAGCAGCCAGGAACAGTCTAGCGGGGGGCGTGAGCAGTTCTTC

clone_size: .
j_call: TRBJ2-2
v_call: TRBV5-4
d_call: TRBD2
cdr3_aa: CASSPPLAGSNTGELFF
cdr3_nt: TGTGCCAGCAGCCCACCGCTAGCGGGTTCGAACACCGGGGAGCTGTTTTTT

clone_size: .
j_call: TRBJ1-3
v_call: TRBV10-3
d_call: .
cdr3_aa: CAISRQAGENTIYF
cdr3_nt: TGTGCCATCAGCAGACAGGCCGGGGAAAACACCATATATTTT

clone_size: .
j_call: TRBJ1-1
v_call: TRBV6-5
d_call: .
cdr3_aa: CAIRGLTEAFF
cdr3_nt: TGTGCCATTCGGGGACTCACTGAAGCTTTCTTT

clone_size: .
j_call: TRBJ1-3
v_call: TRBV7-3
d_call: TRBD1
cdr3_aa: CASSLNQGDTIYF
cdr3_nt: TGTGCCAGCAGCTTAAATCAGGGGGACACCATATATTTT

clone_size: .
j_call: TRBJ2-1
v_call: TRBV7-9
d_call: .
cdr3_aa: CASSFLGGGEQFF
cdr3_nt: TGTGCCAGCAGCTTCTTAGGTGGCGGTGAGCAGTTCTTC

clone_size: .
j_call: TRBJ2-5
v_call: TRBV27
d_call: .
cdr3_aa: CASSLEQAGPTRETQYF
cdr3_nt: TGTGCCAGCAGTTTAGAACAGGCAGGCCCCACAAGAGAGACCCAGTACTTC

clone_size: few
j_call: TRBJ2-7
v_call: TRBV2
d_call: .
cdr3_aa: CASSLTSRTYEQYF
cdr3_nt: TGTGCCAGCAGCCTGACTAGTCGGACCTACGAGCAGTACTTC

clone_size: .
j_call: TRBJ1-6
v_call: TRBV4-1
d_call: .
cdr3_aa: CASSQIGARNSPLHF
cdr3_nt: TGCGCCAGCAGCCAAATAGGGGCTCGTAATTCACCCCTCCACTTT

clone_size: .
j_call: TRBJ2-2
v_call: TRBV27
d_call: .
cdr3_aa: CASSLSGTGSSTGELFF
cdr3_nt: TGTGCCAGCAGTTTGAGCGGGACAGGATCGAGCACCGGGGAGCTGTTTTTT

clone_size: once
j_call: TRBJ2-5
v_call: TRBV6-1
d_call: TRBD1
cdr3_aa: CASSEAGGRETQYF
cdr3_nt: TGTGCCAGCAGTGAGGCAGGGGGCCGAGAGACCCAGTACTTC

clone_size: .
j_call: TRBJ2-1
v_call: TRBV7-2
d_call: TRBD2
cdr3_aa: CASSLRAGGRNEQFF
cdr3_nt: TGTGCCAGCAGCTTAAGGGCGGGGGGGCGCAATGAGCAGTTCTTC

clone_size: .
j_call: TRBJ1-4
v_call: TRBV19
d_call: .
cdr3_aa: CASTQSTGWPFF
cdr3_nt: TGTGCCAGTACCCAATCGACAGGCTGGCCCTTTTTT

clone_size: .
j_call: TRBJ2-1
v_call: TRBV15
d_call: TRBD2
cdr3_aa: CATSRVWGQTLISSGGAQFF
cdr3_nt: TGTGCCACCAGCAGAGTCTGGGGTCAAACCCTAATCTCTAGCGGGGGGGCCCAGTTCTTC

clone_size: .
j_call: TRBJ2-3
v_call: TRBV2
d_call: TRBD2
cdr3_aa: CASSERTSGTDTQYF
cdr3_nt: TGTGCCAGCAGTGAACGAACTAGCGGGACCGATACGCAGTATTTT

clone_size: .
j_call: TRBJ1-1
v_call: TRBV5-7
d_call: .
cdr3_aa: CASSSPLLPENTEAFF
cdr3_nt: TGTGCCAGCAGCTCGCCCTTGCTCCCAGAGAACACTGAAGCTTTCTTT

clone_size: .
j_call: TRBJ1-4
v_call: TRBV3-1/TRBV3-2
d_call: .
cdr3_aa: CASSQVQGGEKLFF
cdr3_nt: TGTGCCAGCAGCCAAGTACAGGGCGGCGAAAAACTGTTTTTT

clone_size: .
j_call: TRBJ2-1
v_call: TRBV3-1/TRBV3-2
d_call: .
cdr3_aa: CASSRGTHYNEQFF
cdr3_nt: TGTGCCAGCAGCCGGGGGACACACTACAATGAGCAGTTCTTC

clone_size: .
j_call: TRBJ2-1
v_call: TRBV5-1
d_call: .
cdr3_aa: CASSFGGEYNEQFF
cdr3_nt: TGCGCCAGCAGCTTCGGGGGAGAATACAATGAGCAGTTCTTC

clone_size: .
j_call: TRBJ2-7
v_call: TRBV5-4
d_call: TRBD1
cdr3_aa: CASSPGQQYEQYF
cdr3_nt: TGTGCCAGCAGCCCGGGACAGCAATACGAGCAGTACTTC

clone_size: .
j_call: TRBJ2-5
v_call: TRBV19
d_call: .
cdr3_aa: CASSMGRAQETQYF
cdr3_nt: TGTGCCAGTAGTATGGGCAGGGCCCAAGAGACCCAGTACTTC

clone_size: .
j_call: TRBJ1-3
v_call: TRBV9
d_call: .
cdr3_aa: CASGRDTIYF
cdr3_nt: TGTGCCAGCGGGAGGGACACCATATATTTT

clone_size: few
j_call: TRBJ1-6
v_call: TRBV6-5
d_call: TRBD1
cdr3_aa: CASRLGGAGNSPLHF
cdr3_nt: TGTGCCAGCAGACTAGGGGGCGCTGGGAATTCACCCCTCCACTTT

clone_size: .
j_call: TRBJ1-5
v_call: TRBV6-5
d_call: .
cdr3_aa: CASSYTGNQPQHF
cdr3_nt: TGTGCCAGCAGTTATACAGGGAATCAGCCCCAGCATTTT

clone_size: .
j_call: TRBJ1-5
v_call: TRBV7-9
d_call: .
cdr3_aa: CASSFGGLSNQPQHF
cdr3_nt: TGTGCCAGCAGCTTCGGGGGGCTAAGCAATCAGCCCCAGCATTTT

clone_size: .
j_call: TRBJ1-4
v_call: TRBV3-1/TRBV3-2
d_call: .
cdr3_aa: CASRQTGGTEKLFF
cdr3_nt: TGTGCCAGCAGGCAGACAGGCGGTACTGAAAAACTGTTTTTT

clone_size: once
j_call: TRBJ2-5
v_call: TRBV6-5
d_call: .
cdr3_aa: CASGTAQAVETQYF
cdr3_nt: TGTGCCAGCGGGACTGCTCAAGCGGTGGAGACCCAGTACTTC

clone_size: .
j_call: TRBJ1-2
v_call: TRBV5-1
d_call: .
cdr3_aa: CASSFAGGNGYTF
cdr3_nt: TGCGCCAGCAGTTTTGCGGGGGGAAATGGCTACACCTTC

clone_size: .
j_call: TRBJ1-1
v_call: TRBV28
d_call: .
cdr3_aa: CASSLGGAGNTEAFF
cdr3_nt: TGTGCCAGCAGTTTGGGGGGGGCTGGGAACACTGAAGCTTTCTTT

clone_size: .
j_call: TRBJ2-5
v_call: TRBV10-3
d_call: .
cdr3_aa: CAIRTGSGGETQYF
cdr3_nt: TGTGCCATCAGAACCGGGAGTGGAGGGGAGACCCAGTACTTC